Sequencing of this TCR beta chain was carried out in a study of cytomegalovirus exposure and HLA in healthy donors. The V gene lost 3 bases and the J gene lost 0 bases, with 10 bases spanning the gap. This CDR3 is 15 amino acids long. The germline gives CDR1 SGHRS, CDR2 YFSETQ. Donors were drawn from the roughly 130-subject validation cohort, separate from the 666-subject first cohort. Profiling relied on immunoSEQ multiplex PCR, and the TCRdb table lists in-frame clones only, not all of them. The top ten hold 2.1% of the sample, which has tens of thousands of clones, just over 90% seen once. This clone was detected a few times. Its target is not known. Whole-study results and caveats: Later, an analysis found that TCR clusters from the first cohort tended to co-occur in the 120 validation repertoires. Cytomegalovirus association was listed for roughly 160 TCR beta chains. In vitro testing confirmed a few CMV-associated chains as specific for CMV antigens.

The V call is TRBV5-1, the J call TRBJ1-5; D may be TRBD1 (5 bases). The origin of this receptor is a man aged 25 to 40 in good health and CMV-seronegative. Sample: PBMCs. The CDR3 DNA reads as TGCGCCAGCAGCTACCTAGGGGCTAGCAATCAGCCCCAGCATTTT. It yields the protein CASSYLGASNQPQHF.